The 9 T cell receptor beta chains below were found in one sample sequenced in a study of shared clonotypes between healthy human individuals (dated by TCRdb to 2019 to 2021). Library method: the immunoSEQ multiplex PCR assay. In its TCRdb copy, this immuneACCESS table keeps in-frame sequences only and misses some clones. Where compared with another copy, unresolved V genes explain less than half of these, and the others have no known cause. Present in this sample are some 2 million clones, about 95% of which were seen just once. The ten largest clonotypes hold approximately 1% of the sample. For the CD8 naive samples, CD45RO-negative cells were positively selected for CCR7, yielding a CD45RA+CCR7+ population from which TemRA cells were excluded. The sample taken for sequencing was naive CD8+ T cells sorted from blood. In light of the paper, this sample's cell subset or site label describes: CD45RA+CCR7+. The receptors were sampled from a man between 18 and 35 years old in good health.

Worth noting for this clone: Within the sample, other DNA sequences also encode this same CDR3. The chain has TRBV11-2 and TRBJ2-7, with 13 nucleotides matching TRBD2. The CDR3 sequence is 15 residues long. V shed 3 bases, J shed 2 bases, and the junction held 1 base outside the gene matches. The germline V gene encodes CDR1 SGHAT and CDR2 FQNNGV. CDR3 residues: CASSLGTSGAYEQYF. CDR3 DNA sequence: TGTGCCAGCAGCTTGGGGACTAGCGGGGCCTACGAGCAGTACTTC. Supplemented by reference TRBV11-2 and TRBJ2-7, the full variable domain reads EAGVAQSPRYKIIEKRQSVAFWCNPISGHATLYWYQQILGQGPKLLIQFQNNGVVDDSQLPKDRFSAERLKGVDSTLKIQPAKLEDSAVYLCASSLGTSGAYEQYFGPGTRLTVT.

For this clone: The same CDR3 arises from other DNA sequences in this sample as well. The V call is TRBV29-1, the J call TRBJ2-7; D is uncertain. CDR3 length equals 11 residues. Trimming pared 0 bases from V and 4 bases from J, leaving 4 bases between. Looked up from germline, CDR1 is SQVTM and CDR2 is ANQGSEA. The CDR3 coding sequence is TGCAGCGTTGAAGATCTGTACGAGCAGTACTTC. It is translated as CSVEDLYEQYF.

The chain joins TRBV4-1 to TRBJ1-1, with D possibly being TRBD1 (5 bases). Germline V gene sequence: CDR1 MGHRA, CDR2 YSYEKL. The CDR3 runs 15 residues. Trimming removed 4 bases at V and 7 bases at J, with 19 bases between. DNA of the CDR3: TGCGCCAGCAGCCTAGACGGGGCCGTCGGGGATGAAGCTTTCTTT. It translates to CASSLDGAVGDEAFF.

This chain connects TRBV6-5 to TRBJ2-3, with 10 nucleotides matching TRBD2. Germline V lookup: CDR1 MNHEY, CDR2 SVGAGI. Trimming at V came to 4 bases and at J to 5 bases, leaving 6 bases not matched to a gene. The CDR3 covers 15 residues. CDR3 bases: TGTGCCAGCAGTTTGACTAGCGGGTTCGGAGATACGCAGTATTTT. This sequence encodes CASSLTSGFGDTQYF.

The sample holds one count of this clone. Here the CDR3 reads CASSRGLGSNQPQHF. The CDR3 DNA reads TGCGCCAGCAGCCGAGGGTTGGGGAGCAATCAGCCCCAGCATTTT. V and J are TRBV4-1 and TRBJ1-5; D is uncertain. V shed 4 bases and J shed 1 base, with 11 bases lying between them. Per germline, CDR1 MGHRA and CDR2 YSYEKL. This CDR3 is built from 15 residues.

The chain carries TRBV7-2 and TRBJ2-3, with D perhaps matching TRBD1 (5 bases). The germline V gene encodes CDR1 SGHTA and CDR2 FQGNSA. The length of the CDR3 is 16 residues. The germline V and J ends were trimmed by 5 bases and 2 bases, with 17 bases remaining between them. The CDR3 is CASSHHLKGLTDTQYF. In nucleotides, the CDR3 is TGTGCCAGCAGCCACCACTTAAAGGGGCTCACAGATACGCAGTATTTT.

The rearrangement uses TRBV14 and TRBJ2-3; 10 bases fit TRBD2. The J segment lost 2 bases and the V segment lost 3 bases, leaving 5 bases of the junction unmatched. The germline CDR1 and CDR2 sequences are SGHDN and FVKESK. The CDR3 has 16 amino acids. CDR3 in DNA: TGTGCCAGCAGCCATGAACTAGCGGGGATCACAGATACGCAGTATTTT. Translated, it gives CASSHELAGITDTQYF.

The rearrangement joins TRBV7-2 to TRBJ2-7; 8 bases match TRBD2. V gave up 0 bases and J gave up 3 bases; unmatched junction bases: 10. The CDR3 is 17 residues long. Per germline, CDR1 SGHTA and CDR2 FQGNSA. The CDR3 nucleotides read TGTGCCAGCAGCTTAGCGGGTAGCGGGATAGCGAACTACGAGCAGTACTTC. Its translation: CASSLAGSGIANYEQYF.

This chain's CDR3 is CASSYSGESGANVLTF. CDR3 coding DNA: TGTGCCAGCAGTTACTCCGGGGAATCTGGGGCCAACGTCCTGACTTTC. The genes are TRBV6-6 and TRBJ2-6, with D perhaps matching TRBD2 (5 bases). Trimming left V 0 bases short and J 1 base short, with 7 bases between. The CDR3 spans 16 residues. Germline-derived CDR1 and CDR2 are MNHNY and SVGAGI (reference sequence).